A single sample is the source of the 27 T cell receptor beta chains below, sequenced in a study of T cell responses to AZD1222 COVID-19 vaccine. Clones were sequenced by immunoSEQ multiplex PCR, and TCRdb holds only the in-frame ones, with some missing. The sample yields 68,000 or so clones, roughly 86% seen once. The sample in question was peripheral blood, obtained on day 0 of AZD1222 vaccination. All receptors derive from an adult in good health.

This clone was counted once. The genes are TRBV19 and TRBJ2-7; tentatively, D is TRBD2 (6 bases). V lost 4 bases, J lost 0 bases, and 16 bases lay in between. Germline loops: CDR1 LNHDA, CDR2 SQIVND (reference sequence). This CDR3 comprises 16 residues. CDR3 loop: CASSTTWAGSSYEQYF. Here the CDR3 DNA reads TGTGCCAGTAGTACCACCTGGGCGGGGAGCTCCTACGAGCAGTACTTC. Complete variable domain (other parts from reference TRBV19 and TRBJ2-7): DGGITQSPKYLFRKEGQNVTLSCEQNLNHDAMYWYRQDPGQGLRLIYYSQIVNDFQKGDIAEGYSVSREKKESFPLTVTSAQKNPTAFYLCASSTTWAGSSYEQYFGPGTRLTVT.

The chain couples TRBV5-1 to TRBJ1-1; D remains ambiguous. With 5 bases removed from V and 0 bases from J, the gap between germline ends came to 8 bases. The CDR3 is 13 residues long. Germline V gives CDR1 SGHRS, CDR2 YFSETQ. The CDR3 loop reads CASRAGLNTEAFF. The DNA for the CDR3 is TGCGCCAGCAGGGCAGGCTTGAACACTGAAGCTTTCTTT.

This chain uses TRBV19 with TRBJ2-7; D is unresolved. The V and J ends lost 10 bases and 2 bases respectively, with 21 bases between them. The CDR3 has 15 amino acids. CDR1 and CDR2 from the germline V gene are LNHDA and SQIVND (reference sequence). The CDR3 reads CATGPYTHLTYEQYF. Here the CDR3 DNA reads TGTGCCACCGGACCTTACACACACTTAACCTACGAGCAGTACTTC.

This rearrangement joins TRBV28 to TRBJ2-7; 7 bases are a match to TRBD1. The junction had 13 bases not matched to a gene; V was cut back by 9 bases and J by 5 bases. The CDR3 has 14 residues. Germline-derived CDR1 and CDR2 are MDHEN and SYDVKM. The CDR3 sequence: CASLTGARGHEQYF. CDR3 sequence (DNA): TGTGCCAGTCTCACAGGGGCCAGGGGCCACGAGCAGTACTTC.

V and J are TRBV12-3 or TRBV12-4 and TRBJ1-1; no clear D gene. There are 13 residues in the CDR3. Trimming removed 5 bases from V and 5 bases from J, with 12 bases in between. The CDR3 DNA is TGTGCCAGCAGTCTAGGCGGCGGGACTGAAGCTTTCTTT. This encodes CASSLGGGTEAFF.

This rearrangement joins TRBV27 to TRBJ2-7; D might be TRBD1 (6 bases). Germline values: CDR1 MNHEY, CDR2 SMNVEV (reference sequence). V was trimmed by 0 bases and J by 3 bases, leaving 9 bases between them. The CDR3 contains 14 residues. Here the CDR3 reads CASSLSGGGYEQYF. CDR3 sequence (DNA): TGTGCCAGCAGTTTATCAGGGGGTGGCTACGAGCAGTACTTC.

The chain joins TRBV3-1 (or the pseudogene TRBV3-2) to TRBJ1-5, with D unclear. CDR3 length: 14 residues. V lost 1 base to trimming and J lost 2 bases, with 6 bases between them. CDR1 is LGHDT and CDR2 is YNNKEL in the germline V gene (reference sequence). The CDR3 bases are TGTGCCAGCAGCCAAGCCCCGGGCAATCAGCCCCAGCATTTT. This translates into CASSQAPGNQPQHF.

The chain joins TRBV11-2 to TRBJ2-7; 9 nucleotides line up with TRBD2. The V gene's germline CDR1 is SGHAT and CDR2 FQNNGV. With 5 bases clipped from V and 4 bases from J, the junction kept 3 bases outside the gene matches. The CDR3 length is 13 residues. The CDR3 is CASSATSGYEQYF. The CDR3 DNA reads TGTGCCAGCAGCGCGACTAGCGGATACGAGCAGTACTTC. The entire variable domain, with the rest obtained from reference TRBV11-2 and TRBJ2-7, is as follows: EAGVAQSPRYKIIEKRQSVAFWCNPISGHATLYWYQQILGQGPKLLIQFQNNGVVDDSQLPKDRFSAERLKGVDSTLKIQPAKLEDSAVYLCASSATSGYEQYFGPGTRLTVT.

This clone was counted a few times. V usage is TRBV4-1 and J usage is TRBJ1-6; 9 bases agree with TRBD1. V trimming: 8 bases; J trimming: 7 bases; junction bases outside the gene matches: 9. Germline V lookup: CDR1 MGHRA, CDR2 YSYEKL. This CDR3 contains 15 residues. DNA for the CDR3: TGCGCCAGCCGGGACAGGGAGGGCCGGAATTCACCCCTCCACTTT. Translated, it gives CASRDREGRNSPLHF.

This chain uses TRBV6-1 with TRBJ1-5; D is unresolved. V was shortened by 2 bases and J by 7 bases, with 12 bases between the two germline ends. The CDR3 consists of 14 residues. Germline V gene lookup returns CDR1 MNHNS and CDR2 SASEGT. The CDR3 loop reads CASSEPSWRQPQHF. CDR3 bases: TGTGCCAGCAGTGAACCGTCTTGGAGGCAGCCCCAGCATTTT.

CDR3 nucleotides: TGTGCCAGCAGCAACGGGTCAGGGGGCTATGAGCAGTTCTTC. Protein sequence: CASSNGSGGYEQFF. J is TRBJ2-1 and V is TRBV21-1; whether TRBD1, the table's D call, matches the DNA was not checked. TRBV21-1 is deemed a pseudogene. This CDR3 has 14 residues.

The gene calls are TRBV4-2 and TRBJ1-5, with no clear D. The CDR3 has 15 residues. Per the germline V gene, CDR1 is LGHNA and CDR2 is YNFKEQ. Deletions cut 0 bases from V and 1 base from J, with 7 bases between. In DNA form, the CDR3 reads TGTGCCAGCAGCCAAGAGGGAAAAAGCAATCAGCCCCAGCATTTT. This codes for CASSQEGKSNQPQHF.

This chain uses TRBV3-1 (or the pseudogene TRBV3-2) with TRBJ2-3; D is unclear. In germline, CDR1 is LGHDT, CDR2 YNNKEL (reference sequence). The CDR3 is 12 amino acids. Between the trimmed V and J ends, which lost 4 bases and 4 bases, there was a span of 6 bases. CDR3 nucleotides: TGTGCCAGCAGCCGGCGCTCAGATACGCAGTATTTT. As protein: CASSRRSDTQYF.

The CDR3: CASSLVGETQYF. The CDR3 nucleotides are TGCGCCAGCAGCTTGGTTGGGGAGACCCAGTACTTC. The chain carries TRBV5-1 and TRBJ2-5; D is ambiguous. Germline CDR1 SGHRS, CDR2 YFSETQ. This CDR3 region has 12 residues. Trimming removed 0 bases at V and 5 bases at J, with 5 bases between.

The chain employs TRBV7-2 and TRBJ2-3; the D gene is possibly TRBD2 (6 bases). The CDR3 is 16 amino acids. V lost 5 bases to trimming and J lost 0 bases, with 15 bases between them. Germline CDR1 SGHTA, CDR2 FQGNSA. CDR3 nucleotides: TGTGCCAGCAGCCCAGAGGGACTCCCGAGCACAGATACGCAGTATTTT. Amino acid sequence: CASSPEGLPSTDTQYF.

The V call is TRBV4-2, the J call TRBJ2-7, with 8 bases matching TRBD2. After removal of 0 bases from V and 5 bases from J, the junction contained 9 bases not matched to a gene. From germline, CDR1 is LGHNA and CDR2 YNFKEQ. The CDR3 runs 16 residues. Written as DNA, the CDR3 is TGTGCCAGCAGCCAAGAGGGACCGGGAGGGCCCGACGAGCAGTACTTC. This translates into CASSQEGPGGPDEQYF.

The genes are TRBV7-3 and TRBJ2-3, with 13 bases that match TRBD2. Germline V gene sequence: CDR1 SGHTA, CDR2 FQGTGA. V gave up 5 bases and J gave up 4 bases; unmatched junction bases: 9. The CDR3 has 17 amino acids. The CDR3 coding sequence is TGTGCCAGCAGCGAACAACGGACTAGCGGGAGCCCAGATACGCAGTATTTT. Encoded protein: CASSEQRTSGSPDTQYF.

The chain carries TRBV4-1 and TRBJ2-3; D may be TRBD1 (5 bases). V was trimmed by 3 bases and J by 7 bases, leaving 23 bases between them. Germline CDR1 reads MGHRA; CDR2 reads YSYEKL. The CDR3 covers 17 residues. The CDR3 sequence is CASSHHRTVAKTNTQYF. For the CDR3, the DNA is TGCGCCAGCAGCCATCACAGGACGGTCGCGAAAACAAATACGCAGTATTTT.

The genes are TRBV19 and TRBJ1-2, with D perhaps TRBD1 (5 bases). V lost 6 bases and J lost 0, with 14 bases in between. CDR1 is LNHDA and CDR2 is SQIVND in the germline V gene (reference sequence). The CDR3 consists of 15 residues. The CDR3 is CASRGGRTPNYGYTF. DNA of the CDR3: TGTGCCAGTAGGGGGGGACGAACACCTAACTATGGCTACACCTTC.

The genes are TRBV19 and TRBJ2-1; possible D gene TRBD1, 6 bases. This CDR3 region has 13 residues. Germline V CDR1 and CDR2: LNHDA, SQIVND (reference sequence). V was trimmed by 6 bases and J by 1 base, leaving 7 bases between them. The CDR3 reads CASSGTSYNEQFF. CDR3 in DNA: TGTGCCAGTAGCGGGACATCCTACAATGAGCAGTTCTTC.

The chain combines TRBV4-1 with TRBJ2-1; D is unclear. Trimming stripped 1 base from V and 0 bases from J, with 7 bases between. The CDR3 is 15 residues long. Germline-derived CDR1 and CDR2 are MGHRA and YSYEKL. The CDR3 bases are TGCGCCAGCAGCCAAGTAAGGAGCTCCTACAATGAGCAGTTCTTC. Protein: CASSQVRSSYNEQFF.

CDR3 sequence (DNA): TGTGCCTGGAGTGAGGGTAGCGGGATTACCTACGAGCAGTACTTC. This encodes CAWSEGSGITYEQYF. V and J are TRBV30 and TRBJ2-7, with TRBD2 identical over 8 bases. CDR1 is GTSNPN, CDR2 SVGIG, per germline (reference sequence). J was trimmed by 2 bases and V by 1 base; bases with no gene match: 7. The CDR3 totals 15 residues.

The V gene is TRBV29-1, the J gene TRBJ2-7, with TRBD1 matching 7 bases. The CDR3 consists of 12 residues. Germline lookup yields CDR1 SQVTM and CDR2 ANQGSEA. The V segment lost 1 base and the J segment 5 bases; nucleotides outside the gene matches: 2. CDR3 loop: CSVEADRDEQYF. CDR3 bases: TGCAGCGTTGAAGCAGACAGGGACGAGCAGTACTTC.

This clone rates as medium-sized. The CDR3 spells CASSDSTGGPADTQYF. The CDR3 DNA sequence: TGTGCCAGCAGTGACTCCACGGGAGGGCCTGCAGATACGCAGTATTTT. This chain uses TRBV6-4 with TRBJ2-3, with 8 bases that match TRBD2. Per germline, CDR1 MRHNA and CDR2 SNTAGT. V lost 0 bases, J lost 4 bases, and 6 bases stayed unmatched. The CDR3 runs to 16 residues.

The gene calls are TRBV11-2 and TRBJ2-1; no reliable D call. This CDR3 has 14 residues. The germline CDR1 and CDR2 sequences are SGHAT and FQNNGV. Trimming stripped 5 bases from V and 9 bases from J, with 17 bases between. This chain's CDR3 is CASSLVSELGEQFF. As DNA, the CDR3 is TGTGCCAGCAGCCTGGTATCGGAGCTTGGTGAGCAGTTCTTC.

The sample holds one count of this clone. Relative to the germline gene, one junction end is altered; a read error may explain this. The rearrangement joins TRBV7-7 to TRBJ2-3; 9 bases are a match to TRBD1. Germline lookup yields CDR1 SSHAT and CDR2 FNYEAQ (reference sequence). This CDR3 has 15 amino acids. CDR3 in DNA: TGTGCTAGCAGCTCCGGGACAGGGCGGTCAGATACGCAGTATTTT. Translation gives CASSSGTGRSDTQYF.

This chain joins TRBV4-3 and TRBJ2-1; no definite D call. The germline gives CDR1 LGHNA, CDR2 YSLEER. Trimming shortened V by 0 bases and J by 3 bases, and 18 bases separated the two germline ends. This CDR3 has 18 amino acids. The CDR3 region has the DNA TGCGCCAGCAGCCAAGATCTTAAGAGGCCATGGGGCTACAATGAGCAGTTCTTC. This translates into CASSQDLKRPWGYNEQFF.